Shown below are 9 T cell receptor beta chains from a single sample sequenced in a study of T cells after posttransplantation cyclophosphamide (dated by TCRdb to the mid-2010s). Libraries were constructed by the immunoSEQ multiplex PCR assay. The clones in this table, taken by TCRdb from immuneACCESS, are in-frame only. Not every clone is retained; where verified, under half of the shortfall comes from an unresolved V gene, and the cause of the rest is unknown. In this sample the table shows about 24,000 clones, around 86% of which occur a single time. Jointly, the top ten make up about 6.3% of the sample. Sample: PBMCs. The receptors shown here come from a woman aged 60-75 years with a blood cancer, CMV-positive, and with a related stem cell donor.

CDR3 amino acids: CASGGLPDTQYF. CDR3 sequence (DNA): TGCGCCAGCGGCGGTTTGCCGGATACGCAGTATTTT. V and J are TRBV10-2 and TRBJ2-3, with D hard to call. The CDR3 has 12 residues. Germline CDR1 reads WSHSY; CDR2 reads SAAADI. V was shortened by 8 bases and J by 6 bases, with 12 bases between the two germline ends.

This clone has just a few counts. The CDR3 DNA reads TGCGCCAGCAGCCAAGCTCCCAGGACAGGGCAGACTGAAGCTTTCTTT. Protein product: CASSQAPRTGQTEAFF. The chain joins TRBV4-1 to TRBJ1-1, with 8 bases that match TRBD1. The CDR3 covers 16 residues. Germline assignment: CDR1 MGHRA and CDR2 YSYEKL. Germline trimming cut 1 base from V and 5 bases from J; bases unmatched to any gene: 9.

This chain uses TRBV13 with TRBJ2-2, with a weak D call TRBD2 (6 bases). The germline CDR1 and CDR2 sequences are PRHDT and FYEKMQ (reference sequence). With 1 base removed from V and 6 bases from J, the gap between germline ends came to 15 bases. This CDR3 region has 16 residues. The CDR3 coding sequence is TGTGCCAGCAGCTTAGTTGCGGGACCTTCGCCCGGGGAGCTGTTTTTT. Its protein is CASSLVAGPSPGELFF.

The CDR3 is CASSEREGRSYEQYF. CDR3 coding DNA: TGTGCCAGCAGCGAGCGGGAGGGCCGTTCCTACGAGCAGTACTTC. This sequence joins TRBV6-1 and TRBJ2-7, with 10 bases that match TRBD2. The V segment lost 6 bases and the J segment 1 base; nucleotides outside the gene matches: 6. CDR1 is MNHNS, CDR2 SASEGT, per germline. The CDR3 spans 15 residues.

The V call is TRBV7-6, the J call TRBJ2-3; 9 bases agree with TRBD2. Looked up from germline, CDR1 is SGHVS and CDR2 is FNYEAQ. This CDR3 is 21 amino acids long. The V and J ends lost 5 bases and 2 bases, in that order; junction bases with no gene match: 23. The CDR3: CASSPRWGRASGKGNTDTQYF. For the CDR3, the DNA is TGTGCCAGCAGCCCACGTTGGGGTAGGGCTAGCGGGAAGGGGAACACAGATACGCAGTATTTT.

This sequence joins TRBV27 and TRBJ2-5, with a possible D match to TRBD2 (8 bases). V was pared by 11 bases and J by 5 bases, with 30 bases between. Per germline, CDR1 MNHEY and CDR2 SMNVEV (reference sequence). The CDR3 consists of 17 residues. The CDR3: CAPVSPGGSGGRETQYF. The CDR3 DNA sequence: TGTGCCCCAGTATCGCCAGGGGGAAGCGGGGGACGGGAGACCCAGTACTTC.

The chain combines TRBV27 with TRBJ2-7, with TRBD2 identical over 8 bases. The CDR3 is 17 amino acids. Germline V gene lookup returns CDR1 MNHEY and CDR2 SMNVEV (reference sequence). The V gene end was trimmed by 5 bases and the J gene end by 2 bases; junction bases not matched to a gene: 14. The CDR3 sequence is CASSPKLVSGSPYEQYF. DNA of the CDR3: TGTGCCAGCAGTCCAAAACTCGTCAGCGGGAGCCCCTACGAGCAGTACTTC.

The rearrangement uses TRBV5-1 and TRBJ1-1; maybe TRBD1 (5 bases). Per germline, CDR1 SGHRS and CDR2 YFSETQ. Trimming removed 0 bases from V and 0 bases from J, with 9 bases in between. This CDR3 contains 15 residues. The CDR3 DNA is TGCGCCAGCAGCTTGGGATCAGGGTTGAACACTGAAGCTTTCTTT. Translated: CASSLGSGLNTEAFF.

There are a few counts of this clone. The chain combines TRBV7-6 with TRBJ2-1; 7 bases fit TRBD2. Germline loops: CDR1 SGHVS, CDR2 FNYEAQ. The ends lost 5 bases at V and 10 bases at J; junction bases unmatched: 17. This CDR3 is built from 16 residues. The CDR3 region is CASSPGSGMGVKEQFF. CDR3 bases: TGTGCCAGCAGCCCAGGAAGCGGGATGGGGGTAAAAGAGCAGTTCTTC.